The 8 T cell receptor beta chains below were found in one sample sequenced in a study of cytomegalovirus exposure and HLA in healthy donors. A multiplex PCR was run with 60 Vbeta primers and 13 Jbeta primers. Method: immunoSEQ multiplex PCR; TCRdb's copy keeps in-frame clones and lacks some. The sample has 200,000 to 250,000 clones, 80% to 85% seen once; the top ten hold around 2.7%. The sequencing input was PBMCs. These receptors originate from a middle-aged woman in good health and CMV-seronegative.

The chain links TRBV29-1 to TRBJ2-3; no firm D call. The CDR3 covers 10 residues. Trimming shortened V by 0 bases and J by 11 bases, and 6 bases separated the two germline ends. Germline CDR1 reads SQVTM; CDR2 reads ANQGSEA. The CDR3 spells CSVEDLGQYF. The DNA of the CDR3 is TGCAGCGTTGAAGATCTAGGGCAGTATTTT.

This chain uses TRBV6-5 with TRBJ1-5, with D tentatively TRBD1 (5 bases). CDR1 and CDR2 from the germline V gene are MNHEY and SVGAGI. V lost 5 bases to trimming and J lost 0 bases, with 8 bases between them. The CDR3 covers 14 residues. The CDR3 DNA reads as TGTGCCAGCAGTCTCAGGGATAGCAATCAGCCCCAGCATTTT. It is translated as CASSLRDSNQPQHF.

The DNA of the CDR3 is TGCGCCAGCAGCCGGGACAGGGTAGCTTACGAGCAGTACTTC. Encoded protein: CASSRDRVAYEQYF. The chain is built from TRBV5-1 and TRBJ2-7; TRBD1 agrees at 9 bases. The CDR3 has 14 amino acids. V dropped 4 bases and J dropped 4; count of bases not matched to a gene: 6. Germline V gives CDR1 SGHRS, CDR2 YFSETQ.

CDR3 nucleotides: TGTGCCAGCGGTGGGGGGGGAGCTGGGGCCAACGTCCTGACTTTC. This sequence encodes CASGGGGAGANVLTF. The chain couples TRBV25-1 to TRBJ2-6; 7 bases line up with TRBD2. This CDR3 spans 15 amino acids. V shed 8 bases and J 2 bases; nucleotides not matched to a gene: 6. Germline-derived CDR1 and CDR2 are MGHDK and SYGVNS.

This chain links TRBV19 with TRBJ2-7, with TRBD1 matching 7 bases. CDR1 is LNHDA, CDR2 SQIVND, per germline (reference sequence). V shed 3 bases, J shed 7 bases, and the junction held 6 bases outside the gene matches. CDR3 length equals 13 residues. The CDR3 coding sequence is TGTGCCAGTAGTATGACAGGGTCGCAAGAGCAGTACTTC. Residues: CASSMTGSQEQYF.

The rearrangement links TRBV19 to TRBJ2-1; 7 bases are a match to TRBD1. This CDR3 contains 15 residues. J was trimmed by 5 bases and V by 5 bases; bases with no gene match: 9. CDR1 is LNHDA and CDR2 is SQIVND in the germline V gene (reference sequence). The CDR3 here is CASSADRDLHNEQFF. DNA for the CDR3: TGTGCCAGTAGTGCTGACAGGGACCTTCACAATGAGCAGTTCTTC.

The V and J genes are TRBV11-2 and TRBJ2-7; D is possibly TRBD2 (5 bases). Germline-derived CDR1 and CDR2 are SGHAT and FQNNGV. V lost 3 bases and J lost 0, with 12 bases in between. CDR3 length: 15 residues. CDR3 sequence (DNA): TGTGCCAGCAGCTTGGGGATAGCGTCCTCCTACGAGCAGTACTTC. This codes for CASSLGIASSYEQYF.

The V gene is TRBV7-9, the J gene TRBJ2-4; D is ambiguous. Germline V gives CDR1 SEHNR, CDR2 FQNEAQ (reference sequence). Trimming stripped 1 base from V and 6 bases from J, with 10 bases between. CDR3 length: 14 amino acids. The CDR3 spells CASSLEPLGNIQYF. DNA for the CDR3: TGTGCCAGCAGCTTAGAGCCTCTCGGAAACATTCAGTACTTC.